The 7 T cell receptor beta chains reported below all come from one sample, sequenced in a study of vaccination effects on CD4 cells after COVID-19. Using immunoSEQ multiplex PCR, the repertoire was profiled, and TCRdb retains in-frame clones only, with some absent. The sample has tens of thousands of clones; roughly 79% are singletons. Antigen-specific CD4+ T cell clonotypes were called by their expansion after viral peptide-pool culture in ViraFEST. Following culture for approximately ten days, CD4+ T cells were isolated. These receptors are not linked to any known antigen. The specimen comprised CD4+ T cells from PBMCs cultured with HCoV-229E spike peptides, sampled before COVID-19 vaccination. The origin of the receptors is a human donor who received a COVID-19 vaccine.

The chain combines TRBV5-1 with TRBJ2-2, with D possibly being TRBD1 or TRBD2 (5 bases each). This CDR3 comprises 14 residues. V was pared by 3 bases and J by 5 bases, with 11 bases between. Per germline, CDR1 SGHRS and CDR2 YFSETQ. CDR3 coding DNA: TGCGCCAGCAGCTCCAAGGGGACGACCGGGGAGCTGTTTTTT. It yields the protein CASSSKGTTGELFF. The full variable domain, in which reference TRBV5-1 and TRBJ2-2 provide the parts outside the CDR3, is KAGVTQTPRYLIKTRGQQVTLSCSPISGHRSVSWYQQTPGQGLQFLFEYFSETQRNKGNFPGRFSGRQFSNSRSEMNVSTLELGDSALYLCASSSKGTTGELFFGEGSRLTVL.

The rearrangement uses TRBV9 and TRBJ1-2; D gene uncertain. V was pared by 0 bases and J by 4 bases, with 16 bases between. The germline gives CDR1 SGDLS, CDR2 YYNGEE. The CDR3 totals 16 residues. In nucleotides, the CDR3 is TGTGCCAGCAGCGTAGGTCCCTTCGCGGCCGGCTATGGCTACACCTTC. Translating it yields CASSVGPFAAGYGYTF.

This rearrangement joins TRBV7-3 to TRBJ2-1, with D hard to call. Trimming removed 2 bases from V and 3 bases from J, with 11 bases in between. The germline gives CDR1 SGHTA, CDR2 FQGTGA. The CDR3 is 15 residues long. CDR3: CASSLGLGDYNEQFF. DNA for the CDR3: TGTGCCAGCAGCTTAGGGCTCGGTGACTACAATGAGCAGTTCTTC.

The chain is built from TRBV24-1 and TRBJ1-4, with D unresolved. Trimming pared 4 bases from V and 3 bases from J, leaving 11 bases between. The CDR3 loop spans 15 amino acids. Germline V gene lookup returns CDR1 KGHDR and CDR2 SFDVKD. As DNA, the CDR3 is TGTGCCACCAGTGAGCCGATTGTGGCTAATGAAAAACTGTTTTTT. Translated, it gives CATSEPIVANEKLFF.

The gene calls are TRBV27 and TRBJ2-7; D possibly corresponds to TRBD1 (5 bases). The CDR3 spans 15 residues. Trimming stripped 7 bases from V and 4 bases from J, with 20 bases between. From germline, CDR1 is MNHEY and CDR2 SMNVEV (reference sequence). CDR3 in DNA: TGTGCCAGCAATTCCCCCCCCAGGGTGAGGTACGAGCAGTACGTC. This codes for CASNSPPRVRYEQYV.

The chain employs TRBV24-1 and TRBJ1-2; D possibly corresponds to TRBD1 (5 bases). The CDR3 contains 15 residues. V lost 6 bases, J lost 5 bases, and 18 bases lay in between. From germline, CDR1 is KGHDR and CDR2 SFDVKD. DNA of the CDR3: TGTGCCACCAGTCTAATCCCAGGGAGGGGATATGGCTACACCTTC. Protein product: CATSLIPGRGYGYTF.

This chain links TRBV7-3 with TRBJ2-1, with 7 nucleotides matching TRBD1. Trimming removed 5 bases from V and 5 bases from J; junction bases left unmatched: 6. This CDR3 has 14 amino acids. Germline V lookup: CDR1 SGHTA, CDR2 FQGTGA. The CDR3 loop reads CASSDPDRNNEQFF. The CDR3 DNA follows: TGTGCCAGCAGCGATCCGGACAGGAACAATGAGCAGTTCTTC.